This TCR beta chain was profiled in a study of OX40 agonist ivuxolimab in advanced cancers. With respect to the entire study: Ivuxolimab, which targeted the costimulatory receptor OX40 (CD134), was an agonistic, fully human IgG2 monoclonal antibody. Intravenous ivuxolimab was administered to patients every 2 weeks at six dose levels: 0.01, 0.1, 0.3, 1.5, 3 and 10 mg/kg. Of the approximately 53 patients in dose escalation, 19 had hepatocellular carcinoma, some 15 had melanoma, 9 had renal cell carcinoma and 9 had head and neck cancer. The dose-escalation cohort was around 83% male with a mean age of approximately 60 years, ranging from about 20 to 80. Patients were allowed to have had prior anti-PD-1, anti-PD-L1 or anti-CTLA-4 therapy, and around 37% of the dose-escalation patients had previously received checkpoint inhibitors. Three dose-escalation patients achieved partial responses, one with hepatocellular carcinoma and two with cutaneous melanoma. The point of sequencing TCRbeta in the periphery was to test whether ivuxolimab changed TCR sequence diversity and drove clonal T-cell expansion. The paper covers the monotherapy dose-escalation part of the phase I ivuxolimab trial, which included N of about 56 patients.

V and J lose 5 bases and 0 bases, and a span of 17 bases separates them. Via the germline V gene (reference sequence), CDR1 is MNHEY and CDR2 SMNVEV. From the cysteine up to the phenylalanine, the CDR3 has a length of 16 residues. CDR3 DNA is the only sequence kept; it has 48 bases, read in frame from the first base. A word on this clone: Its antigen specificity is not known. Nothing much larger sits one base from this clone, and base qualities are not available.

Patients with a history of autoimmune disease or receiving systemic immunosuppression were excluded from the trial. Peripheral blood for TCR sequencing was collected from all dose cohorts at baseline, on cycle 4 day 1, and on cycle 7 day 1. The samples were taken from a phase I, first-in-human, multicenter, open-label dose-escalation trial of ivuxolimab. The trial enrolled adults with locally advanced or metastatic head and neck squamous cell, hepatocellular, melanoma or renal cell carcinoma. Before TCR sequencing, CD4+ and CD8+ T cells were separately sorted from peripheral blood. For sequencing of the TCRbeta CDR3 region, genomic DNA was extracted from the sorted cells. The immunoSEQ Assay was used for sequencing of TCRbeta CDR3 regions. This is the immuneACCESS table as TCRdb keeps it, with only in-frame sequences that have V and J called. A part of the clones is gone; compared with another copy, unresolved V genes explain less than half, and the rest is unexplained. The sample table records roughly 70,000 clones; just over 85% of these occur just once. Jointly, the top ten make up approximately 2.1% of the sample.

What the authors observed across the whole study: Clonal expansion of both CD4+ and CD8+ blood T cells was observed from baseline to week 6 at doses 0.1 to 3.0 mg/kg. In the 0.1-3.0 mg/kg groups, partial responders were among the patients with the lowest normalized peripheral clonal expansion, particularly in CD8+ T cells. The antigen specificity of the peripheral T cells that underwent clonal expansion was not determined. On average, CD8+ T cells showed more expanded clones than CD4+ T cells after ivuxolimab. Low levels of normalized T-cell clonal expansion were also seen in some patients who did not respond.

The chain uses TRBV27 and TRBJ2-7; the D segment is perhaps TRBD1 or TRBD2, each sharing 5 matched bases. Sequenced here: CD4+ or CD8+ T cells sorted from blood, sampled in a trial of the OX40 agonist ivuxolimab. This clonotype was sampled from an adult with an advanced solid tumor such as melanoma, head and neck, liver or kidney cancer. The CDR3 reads CASSPYPGASSYEQYF. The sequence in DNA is TGTGCCAGCAGTCCGTATCCCGGGGCTAGCTCCTACGAGCAGTACTTC.